In its sample, the clone carrying this T cell receptor (beta chain) was seen once. Assay used: immunoSEQ multiplex PCR; TCRdb lists only in-frame clones, some missing. The repertoire holds fewer than 60,000 clones, with around nine tenths as singletons. The data stem from a study of blood T cell repertoires in COVID-19. Study context: Material from acute and convalescent COVID-19 was sourced from the United States, Italy and Spain.

Sequenced material: peripheral blood. This receptor was identified in a human donor with active COVID-19. The donor label of this sample is uncertain.

The CDR3 reads CASSKAVLGGAGELFF. The CDR3 bases are TGTGCCAGTAGTAAGGCGGTACTAGGTGGAGCCGGGGAGCTGTTTTTT. V is TRBV19 and J is TRBJ2-2; TRBD2 is a possible D gene (5 bases). The germline gives CDR1 LNHDA, CDR2 SQIVND (reference sequence). V was trimmed by 4 bases and J by 6 bases, leaving 18 bases between them. The CDR3 covers 16 residues.